This T cell receptor (beta chain) is drawn from a study of cytotoxic CD8 clonotypes in ibrutinib-treated CLL. Study at large: After a median of about 70 months, around 15 patients stayed remitted and some 12 progressed; responses had been partial in about 24 and complete in 2.

Trimming took 8 bases from V and 7 from J, leaving 18 bases between them. The CDR3 runs 13 residues. The germline CDR1 and CDR2 sequences are MNHEY and SVGAGI. The repertoire was sequenced with immunoSEQ multiplex PCR; TCRdb's copy has only in-frame clones and lacks some. Found here are some 300,000 clones, roughly 79% of them singletons; the top ten hold over 6.5%. Study-wide findings and caveats: Age-matched healthy donor levels were exceeded by baseline clonality, which tracked circulating CD8+ T-cell counts.

With regard to this clone: Its antigen is not identified.

The V and J genes are TRBV6-5 and TRBJ2-7; D remains ambiguous. This sequence originates from a human donor with chronic lymphocytic leukemia. The material sequenced was PBMCs, taken before ibrutinib treatment. The CDR3 DNA reads TGTGCCAGCGTAAGCACGGCCGCAGGTGAGCAGTACTTC. It is translated as CASVSTAAGEQYF.